These 5 T cell receptor beta chains were all obtained from the same sample, sequenced in a study of long-term antiretroviral therapy in people with HIV. They ran version v3.0 of the immunoSEQ assay at survey level. Profiled with immunoSEQ multiplex PCR; TCRdb holds only in-frame clones, not every one. The sample yields some 36,000 clones, 70% to 90% seen once. The sequenced sample was unsorted PBMCs, obtained 2.8 years before starting antiretroviral therapy. The source is a woman aged 25 to 39 with HIV.

The genes are TRBV4-1 and TRBJ1-6; TRBD1 might be the D (5 bases). Germline-derived CDR1 and CDR2 are MGHRA and YSYEKL. This CDR3 region has 17 residues. Trimming left V 1 base short and J 8 bases short, with 18 bases between. CDR3 DNA: TGCGCCAGCAGCCAAGGGACCTTGGGACGTTTGGATTCACCCCTCCACTTT. Translated, it gives CASSQGTLGRLDSPLHF.

This clone has just a few counts. The gene calls are TRBV19 and TRBJ2-6; D assignment may be TRBD1 or TRBD2 (6 bases each). The germline V and J ends were trimmed by 5 bases and 2 bases, with 13 bases remaining between them. Per germline, CDR1 LNHDA and CDR2 SQIVND (reference sequence). This CDR3 has 16 residues. The chain's CDR3 is CASSLQGGPGANVLTF. The CDR3, as DNA: TGTGCCAGTAGTCTACAGGGAGGCCCTGGGGCCAACGTCCTGACTTTC.

V gene TRBV6-6 combines with J gene TRBJ1-1; D remains ambiguous. Trimming left V 8 bases short and J 1 base short, with 8 bases between. The germline gives CDR1 MNHNY, CDR2 SVGAGI (reference sequence). This CDR3 is 12 amino acids long. The CDR3 protein is CASRPGNTEAFF. CDR3 DNA: TGTGCCAGCCGGCCCGGGAACACTGAAGCTTTCTTT.

The chain combines TRBV29-1 with TRBJ2-1, with D maybe TRBD1 (6 bases). Trimming left V 7 bases short and J 0 bases short, with 13 bases between. Germline V CDR1 and CDR2: SQVTM, ANQGSEA. This CDR3 comprises 14 residues. The CDR3 DNA reads as TGCAGCGAGAGGGGGTCGGGCTCCTACAATGAGCAGTTCTTC. Its protein is CSERGSGSYNEQFF.

In this sample, this clone turned up a few times. The V gene is TRBV6-5, the J gene TRBJ1-6, with D possibly being TRBD1 (6 bases). There are 14 residues in the CDR3. The ends were cut back, 6 bases at V and 8 bases at J, with 14 bases in the middle. Germline CDR1 is MNHEY and CDR2 is SVGAGI. The DNA of the CDR3 is TGTGCCAGCAGACGTACAGGGTCCCATTCACCCCTCCACTTT. Translated, it gives CASRRTGSHSPLHF.